Given below is one T cell receptor (beta chain) in context. Its antigen is currently unknown. From germline, CDR1 is SGHTA and CDR2 FQGNSA. V lost 3 bases to trimming and J lost 2 bases, with 14 bases between them. The CDR3 is 15 residues long. TCRdb itself ran the 5' RACE reads through MiXCR, one entry per CDR3 protein. Of some 730,000 distinct CDR3 sequences listed, 15% to 20% are singletons. The sample is drawn from a study of identical twins. General study points: Weaker excess twin sharing was observed in beta out-of-frame sequences.

These data also featured in a second study, about T cells expressing NK-cell markers. That study adds: It was still unclear whether expanded NKG2C+ T cell clones were HCMV specific.

The sequence derives from a woman younger than 30 in good health. This chain links TRBV7-2 with TRBJ2-7; D is possibly TRBD2 (6 bases). The sequencing input was PBMCs. CDR3 nucleotides: TGTGCCAGCAGCTTGGGCAGGACTATTACCTACGAGCAGTACTTC. As protein: CASSLGRTITYEQYF.